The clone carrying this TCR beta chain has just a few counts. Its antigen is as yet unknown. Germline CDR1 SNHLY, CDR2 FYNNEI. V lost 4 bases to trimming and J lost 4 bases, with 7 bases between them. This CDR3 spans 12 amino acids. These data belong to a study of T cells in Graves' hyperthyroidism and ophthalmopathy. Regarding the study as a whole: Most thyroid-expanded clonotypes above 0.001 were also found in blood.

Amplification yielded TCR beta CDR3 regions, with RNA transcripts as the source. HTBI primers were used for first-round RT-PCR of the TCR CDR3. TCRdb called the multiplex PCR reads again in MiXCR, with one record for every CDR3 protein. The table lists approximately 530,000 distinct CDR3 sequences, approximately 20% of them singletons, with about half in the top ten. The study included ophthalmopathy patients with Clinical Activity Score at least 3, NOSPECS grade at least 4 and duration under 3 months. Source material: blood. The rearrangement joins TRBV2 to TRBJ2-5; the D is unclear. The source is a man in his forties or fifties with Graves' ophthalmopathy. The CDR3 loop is CASSAHGETQYF. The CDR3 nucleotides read TGTGCCAGCAGTGCCCACGGAGAGACCCAGTACTTC.